The 15 T cell receptor beta chains listed next were all sequenced from one sample in a study of cytomegalovirus exposure and HLA in healthy donors. The PCR made use of 60 Vbeta and 13 Jbeta primers. The table came from immunoSEQ multiplex PCR; TCRdb's copy has only in-frame clones and leaves some out. The sample holds some 140,000 clones, around 80% seen once. The sequencing sample was made of PBMCs. These receptors originate from a woman aged 18-35 years in good health and CMV-seronegative.

The chain carries TRBV10-2 and TRBJ2-3; TRBD2 aligns across 8 bases. Germline V gene lookup returns CDR1 WSHSY and CDR2 SAAADI. V was pared by 6 bases and J by 1 base, with 12 bases of the junction left unmatched. The CDR3 totals 17 residues. The CDR3 DNA reads as TGCGCCAGCAGCCCTGATTTTGGAGCGGGGGGCACAGATACGCAGTATTTT. It yields the protein CASSPDFGAGGTDTQYF.

This clone was recorded only once. Compared with germline, one end of the junction differs, possibly owing to a read error. The rearrangement uses TRBV10-3 and TRBJ2-5; tentative D call: TRBD1 (5 bases). The CDR3 extends over 12 amino acids. Germline V gives CDR1 ENHRY, CDR2 SYGVKD. CDR3 sequence: CAISDSNGQGDF. In DNA form, the CDR3 reads TGTGCCATCAGCGATAGCAACGGACAAGGGGACTTC.

This chain connects TRBV7-2 to TRBJ2-5; TRBD2 aligns across 7 bases. The CDR3 covers 16 residues. Unmatched junction bases numbered 8, after V lost 1 base and J lost 3 bases. In germline, CDR1 is SGHTA, CDR2 FQGNSA. CDR3 sequence: CASSLVRGRREETQYF. The CDR3 region has the DNA TGTGCCAGCAGCTTAGTCCGCGGGAGAAGGGAAGAGACCCAGTACTTC.

The chain links TRBV5-1 to TRBJ2-5; D perhaps matches TRBD2 (6 bases). The CDR3 consists of 14 residues. Germline V gene lookup returns CDR1 SGHRS and CDR2 YFSETQ. Trimming shortened V by 6 bases and J by 5 bases, and 17 bases separated the two germline ends. This chain's CDR3 is CASTSRAGLETQYF. The CDR3 region has the DNA TGCGCCAGCACTTCTCGTGCGGGACTCGAGACCCAGTACTTC.

V and J are TRBV5-4 and TRBJ1-1; D ambiguous. The V and J ends lost 0 bases and 5 bases respectively, with 8 bases between them. There are 13 residues in the CDR3. CDR1 and CDR2 from the germline V gene are SGHNT and YYREEE (reference sequence). The CDR3, as DNA: TGTGCCAGCAGCTTGGAGCGCGAGACTGAAGCTTTCTTT. Translation gives CASSLERETEAFF. The full variable domain, with the rest looked up from reference TRBV5-4 and TRBJ1-1, is ETGVTQSPTHLIKTRGQQVTLRCSSQSGHNTVSWYQQALGQGPQFIFQYYREEENGRGNFPPRFSGLQFPNYSSELNVNALELDDSALYLCASSLERETEAFFGQGTRLTVV.

The chain carries TRBV5-1 and TRBJ2-7; D might be TRBD1 (6 bases). Germline CDR1 and CDR2: SGHRS and YFSETQ. V gave up 0 bases and J gave up 2 bases, with 12 bases separating them. This CDR3 is 15 amino acids long. The CDR3 DNA follows: TGCGCCAGCAGCTTGGAAGGCAGGGGCCCCTACGAGCAGTACTTC. Its translation is CASSLEGRGPYEQYF.

This clone was counted once. The rearrangement links TRBV11-2 to TRBJ1-2; 11 bases align to TRBD1. CDR3 size: 16 residues. V shed 5 bases and J 5 bases; nucleotides not matched to a gene: 10. Germline CDR1 and CDR2: SGHAT and FQNNGV. The CDR3 loop is CASSLSGTGGGYGYTF. In DNA form, the CDR3 reads TGTGCCAGCAGCCTATCCGGGACAGGGGGAGGGTATGGCTACACCTTC.

CDR3 protein: CASSLGTGGLYEQYF. The CDR3 region has the DNA TGCGCCAGCAGCTTGGGGACAGGGGGCCTCTACGAGCAGTACTTC. This chain uses TRBV5-1 with TRBJ2-7; 11 bases are shared with TRBD1. The CDR3 runs 15 residues. The ends lost 0 bases at V and 3 bases at J; junction bases unmatched: 2. CDR1 SGHRS and CDR2 YFSETQ come from the germline V gene.

The chain carries TRBV30 and TRBJ1-6; D is perhaps TRBD1 (6 bases). V lost 2 bases and J 7 bases, leaving 21 bases between the germline ends. Germline V lookup: CDR1 GTSNPN, CDR2 SVGIG (reference sequence). This CDR3 spans 17 amino acids. Here the CDR3 DNA reads TGTGCCTGGAGTTCTACAACAGGGCTTTGGGGGAATTCACCCCTCCACTTT. Amino acids: CAWSSTTGLWGNSPLHF.

The chain joins TRBV5-1 to TRBJ2-7; the D gene is possibly TRBD2 (6 bases). V was pared by 7 bases and J by 5 bases, with 19 bases between. CDR3 length: 14 amino acids. Germline V lookup: CDR1 SGHRS, CDR2 YFSETQ. The CDR3 DNA follows: TGCGCCAGCCGCGGGACTCCGGAACGTAACGAGCAGTACTTC. Protein sequence: CASRGTPERNEQYF. The whole variable domain, filled in from reference TRBV5-1 and TRBJ2-7, reads KAGVTQTPRYLIKTRGQQVTLSCSPISGHRSVSWYQQTPGQGLQFLFEYFSETQRNKGNFPGRFSGRQFSNSRSEMNVSTLELGDSALYLCASRGTPERNEQYFGPGTRLTVT.

The V call is TRBV29-1, the J call TRBJ2-5, with D tentatively TRBD2 (5 bases). Matching the DNA end better, TRBJ2-7 makes the J call doubtful. Germline assignment: CDR1 SQVTM and CDR2 ANQGSEA. The CDR3 is 15 residues long. This CDR3 is CSVEDPSAGKYEQYF. The CDR3 DNA follows: TGCAGCGTTGAAGATCCGTCGGCCGGGAAGTACGAGCAGTACTTC.

V and J are TRBV27 and TRBJ2-1, with D uncertain. The ends were cut back, 4 bases at V and 3 bases at J, with 10 bases in the middle. This CDR3 is 14 amino acids long. In germline, CDR1 is MNHEY, CDR2 SMNVEV (reference sequence). The CDR3 DNA follows: TGTGCCAGCAGTTCATTTGGCAGCTACAATGAGCAGTTCTTC. The encoded protein is CASSSFGSYNEQFF.

The V call is TRBV5-6, the J call TRBJ2-1; 8 nucleotides line up with TRBD1. CDR1 is SGHDT, CDR2 YYEEEE, per germline. The V and J ends lost 4 bases and 6 bases, in that order; junction bases with no gene match: 12. The CDR3 loop spans 16 amino acids. DNA for the CDR3: TGTGCCAGCAGCCTCACCGGGACAGGAGAATTCAATGAGCAGTTCTTC. It codes for CASSLTGTGEFNEQFF.

The sample holds a few counts of this clone. The rearrangement links TRBV6-1 to TRBJ2-2, with unresolved D. V was cut by 1 base and J by 7 bases, with 10 bases left in between. CDR1 and CDR2 (germline): MNHNS, SASEGT. The CDR3 sequence is 14 residues long. For the CDR3, the DNA is TGTGCCAGCAGTGAAGGCGGAGCAAGCGGGGAGCTGTTTTTT. It is translated as CASSEGGASGELFF.

The V gene is TRBV19, the J gene TRBJ1-5; tentatively, D is TRBD1 (6 bases). The germline V gene has CDR1 LNHDA and CDR2 SQIVND (reference sequence). The V end was cut by 2 bases, the J end by 7 bases, with 18 bases between. The CDR3 sequence is 16 residues long. The CDR3 sequence is CASSIRSWGTGQPQHF. The CDR3 DNA sequence: TGTGCCAGTAGTATAAGGTCGTGGGGAACAGGGCAGCCCCAGCATTTT.